Listed below are T cell receptor beta chains from one sample, sequenced in a study of T cell repertoires in cytomegalovirus infection. TCRdb reanalysed the reads using MiXCR and keeps one entry per CDR3 protein. The sample records 680,000 or so distinct CDR3 sequences, about 30% being singletons. These receptors lack a known antigen. Here the sequenced sample was cultured PBMCs, taken from culture after CMV antigen stimulation. These receptors were taken from a human donor in good health (CMV status not recorded). Some clones in this sample may be carry-over from other donors' samples. Both conserved end residues are part of each CDR3. The D gene is left open where the match is weak. Only some rows state a clone size, as once, few, many or a class for expanded clones.

J gene | D gene | clone size | V gene | CDR3 protein | CDR3 DNA
TRBJ2-7 | TRBD2 | NA | TRBV6-5 | CASSYRAPSSSGTYSYEQYF | TGTGCCAGCAGTTACCGCGCCCCCAGCAGTAGCGGGACCTACTCCTACGAGCAGTACTTC
TRBJ2-3 | NA | many | TRBV7-2 | CASSSRIPTDTQYF | TGTGCCAGCAGCTCGCGGATACCCACAGATACGCAGTATTTT
TRBJ2-7 | NA | NA | TRBV20-1 | CSAVGGRNREQYF | TGCAGCGCAGTGGGGGGTAGGAACCGCGAGCAGTACTTC
TRBJ2-1 | TRBD2 | NA | TRBV7-8 | CASRGRGIYNEQFF | TGTGCCAGCAGGGGGAGGGGCATTTACAATGAGCAGTTCTTC
TRBJ2-7 | NA | NA | TRBV11-2 | CASSPFSAGVNEQYF | TGTGCCAGCAGCCCATTTTCTGCGGGTGTCAACGAGCAGTACTTC
TRBJ2-1 | NA | NA | TRBV10-3 | CAITPLREQFF | TGTGCCATCACCCCACTGAGGGAGCAGTTCTTC
TRBJ2-1 | NA | NA | TRBV11-2 | CASSLTPETQQFF | TGTGCCAGCAGCCTCACCCCGGAGACTCAGCAGTTCTTC
TRBJ1-1 | NA | few | TRBV7-9 | CASSDWSGTNTEAFF | TGTGCCAGCAGCGATTGGTCGGGGACGAACACTGAAGCTTTCTTT
TRBJ1-1 | NA | many | TRBV7-2 | CASSFGVRTEAFF | TGTGCCAGCAGCTTTGGGGTGAGGACTGAAGCTTTCTTT
TRBJ1-5 | NA | NA | TRBV11-3 | CASSQRAGPSNQPQHF | TGTGCCAGCAGCCAGAGGGCAGGACCTAGCAATCAGCCCCAGCATTTT
TRBJ2-1 | NA | NA | TRBV7-2 | CASSPIKFSYNEQFF | TGTGCCAGCAGCCCGATAAAATTTTCCTACAATGAGCAGTTCTTC
TRBJ2-3 | NA | NA | TRBV4-3 | CASSQRMGSGDTQYF | TGCGCCAGCAGCCAAAGGATGGGTAGCGGTGATACGCAGTATTTT
TRBJ2-7 | NA | few | TRBV7-9 | CASNAGKSETYEQYF | TGTGCCAGCAATGCTGGGAAAAGCGAGACGTACGAGCAGTACTTC
TRBJ1-2 | NA | few | TRBV7-8 | CASSFLTGFYGYTF | TGTGCCAGCAGCTTTTTAACAGGGTTCTATGGCTACACCTTC
TRBJ2-5 | TRBD1 | NA | TRBV4-3 | CASSQDLNRGNAAQYF | TGCGCCAGCAGCCAAGATCTAAACAGGGGAAATGCGGCCCAGTACTTC
TRBJ1-2 | NA | few | TRBV7-9 | CASSSTQMSNYGYTF | TGTGCCAGCAGCTCAACCCAGATGTCTAACTATGGCTACACCTTC
TRBJ2-7 | NA | once | TRBV20-1 | CSASQLPGHIDEQYF | TGCAGTGCTAGTCAACTCCCGGGACATATCGACGAGCAGTACTTC